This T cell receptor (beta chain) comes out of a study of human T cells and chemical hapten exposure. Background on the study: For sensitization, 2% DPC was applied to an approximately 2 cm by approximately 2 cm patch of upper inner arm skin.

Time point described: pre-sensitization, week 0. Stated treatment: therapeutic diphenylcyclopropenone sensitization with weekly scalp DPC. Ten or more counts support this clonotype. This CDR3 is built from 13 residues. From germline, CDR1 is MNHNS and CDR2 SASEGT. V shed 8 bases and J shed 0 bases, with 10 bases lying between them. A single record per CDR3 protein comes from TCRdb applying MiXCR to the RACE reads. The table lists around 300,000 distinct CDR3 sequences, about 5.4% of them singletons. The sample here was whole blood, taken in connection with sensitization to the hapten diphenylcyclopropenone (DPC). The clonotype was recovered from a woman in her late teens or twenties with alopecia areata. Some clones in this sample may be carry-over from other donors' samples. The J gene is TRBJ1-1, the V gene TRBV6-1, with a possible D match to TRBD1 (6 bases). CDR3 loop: CASGQKLNTEAFF. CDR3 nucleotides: TGTGCCAGCGGACAGAAATTGAACACTGAAGCTTTCTTT.